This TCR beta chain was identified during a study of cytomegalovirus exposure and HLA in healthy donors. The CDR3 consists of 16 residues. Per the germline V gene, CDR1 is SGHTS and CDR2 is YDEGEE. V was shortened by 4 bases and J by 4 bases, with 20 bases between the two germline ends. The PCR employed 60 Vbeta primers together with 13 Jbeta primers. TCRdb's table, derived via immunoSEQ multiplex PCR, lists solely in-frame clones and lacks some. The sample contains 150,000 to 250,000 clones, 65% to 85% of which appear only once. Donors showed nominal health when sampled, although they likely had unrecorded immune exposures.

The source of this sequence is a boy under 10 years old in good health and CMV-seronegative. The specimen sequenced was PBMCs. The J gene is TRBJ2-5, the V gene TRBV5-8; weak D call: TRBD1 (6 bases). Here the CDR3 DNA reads TGTGCCAGCAGCACGCACAGGGTGGGGGCCAGAGAGACCCAGTACTTC. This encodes CASSTHRVGARETQYF.